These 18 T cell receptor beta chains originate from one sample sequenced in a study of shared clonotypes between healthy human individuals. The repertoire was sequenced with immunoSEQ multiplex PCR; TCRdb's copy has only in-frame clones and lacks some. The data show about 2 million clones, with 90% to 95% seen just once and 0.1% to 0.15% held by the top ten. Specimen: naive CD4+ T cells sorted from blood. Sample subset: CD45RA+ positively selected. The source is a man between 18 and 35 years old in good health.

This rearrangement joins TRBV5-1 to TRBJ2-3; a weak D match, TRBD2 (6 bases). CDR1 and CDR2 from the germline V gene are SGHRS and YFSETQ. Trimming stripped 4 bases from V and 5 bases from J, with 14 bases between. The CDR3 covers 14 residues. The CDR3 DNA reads TGCGCCAGCAGCGCTGGGACTTTCGGAGATACGCAGTATTTT. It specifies CASSAGTFGDTQYF.

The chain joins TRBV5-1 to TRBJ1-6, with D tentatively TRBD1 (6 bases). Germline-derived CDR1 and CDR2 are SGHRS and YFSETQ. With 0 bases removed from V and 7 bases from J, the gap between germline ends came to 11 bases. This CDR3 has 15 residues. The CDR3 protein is CASSLDGQINSPLHF. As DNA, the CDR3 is TGCGCCAGCAGCTTGGATGGACAGATAAATTCACCCCTCCACTTT.

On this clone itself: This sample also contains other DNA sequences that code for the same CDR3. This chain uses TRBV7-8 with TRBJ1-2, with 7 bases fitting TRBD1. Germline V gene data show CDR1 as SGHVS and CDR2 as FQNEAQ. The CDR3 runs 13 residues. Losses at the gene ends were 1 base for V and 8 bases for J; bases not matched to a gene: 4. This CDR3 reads CASSLGQGGGYTF. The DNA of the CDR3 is TGTGCCAGCAGCTTAGGACAGGGTGGCGGCTACACCTTC.

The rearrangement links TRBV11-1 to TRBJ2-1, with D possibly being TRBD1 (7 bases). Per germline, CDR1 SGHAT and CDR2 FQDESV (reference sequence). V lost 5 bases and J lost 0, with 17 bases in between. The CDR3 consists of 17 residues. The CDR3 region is CASSDQTGRSSYNEQFF. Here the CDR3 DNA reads TGTGCCAGCAGCGACCAGACAGGGAGGAGCTCCTACAATGAGCAGTTCTTC.

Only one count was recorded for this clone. CDR3 residues: CASSPPRGARSPLHF. CDR3 DNA: TGTGCCAGCTCACCACCGAGGGGCGCGAGGTCACCCCTCCACTTT. The chain employs TRBV2 and TRBJ1-6; D may be TRBD1 (5 bases). The CDR3 loop spans 15 amino acids. Germline V CDR1 and CDR2: SNHLY, FYNNEI. The V and J ends lost 8 bases and 10 bases respectively, with 21 bases between them.

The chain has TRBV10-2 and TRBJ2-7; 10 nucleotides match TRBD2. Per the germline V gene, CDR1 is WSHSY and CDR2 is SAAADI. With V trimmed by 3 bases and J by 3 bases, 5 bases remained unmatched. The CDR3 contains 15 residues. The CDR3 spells CASSESGTSVYEQYF. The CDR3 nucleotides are TGCGCCAGCAGTGAATCCGGGACTAGCGTCTACGAGCAGTACTTC.

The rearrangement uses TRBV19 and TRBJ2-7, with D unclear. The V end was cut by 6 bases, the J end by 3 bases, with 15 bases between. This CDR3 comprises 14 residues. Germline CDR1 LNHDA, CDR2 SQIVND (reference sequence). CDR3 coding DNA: TGTGCCAGTAGCCGCTTTGGTAAGGACTACGAGCAGTACTTC. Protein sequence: CASSRFGKDYEQYF.

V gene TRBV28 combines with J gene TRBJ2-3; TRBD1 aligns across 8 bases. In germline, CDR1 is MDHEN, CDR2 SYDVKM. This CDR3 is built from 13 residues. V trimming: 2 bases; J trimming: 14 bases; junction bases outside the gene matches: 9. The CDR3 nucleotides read TGTGCCAGCAGTTTACCCGGGACAGGACTGGGGTATTTT. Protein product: CASSLPGTGLGYF.

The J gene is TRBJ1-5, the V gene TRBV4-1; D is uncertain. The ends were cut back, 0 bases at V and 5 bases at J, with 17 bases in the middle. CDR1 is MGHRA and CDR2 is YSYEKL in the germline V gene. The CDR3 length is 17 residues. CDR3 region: CASSQDHPGRSHQPQHF. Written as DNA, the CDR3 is TGCGCCAGCAGCCAAGATCACCCGGGCCGATCACATCAGCCCCAGCATTTT.

In nucleotides, the CDR3 is TGTGCCTGGAGCACCGCCGGGGAGCTGTTTTTT. It is translated as CAWSTAGELFF. The chain uses TRBV30 and TRBJ2-2; D remains unclear. In germline, CDR1 is GTSNPN, CDR2 SVGIG (reference sequence). The CDR3 sequence is 11 residues long. Trimming stripped 3 bases from V and 6 bases from J, with 5 bases between.

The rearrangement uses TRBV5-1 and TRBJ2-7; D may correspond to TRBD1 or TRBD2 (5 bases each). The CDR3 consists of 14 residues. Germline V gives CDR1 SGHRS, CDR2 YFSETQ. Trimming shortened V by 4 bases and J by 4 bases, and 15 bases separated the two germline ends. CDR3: CASSPTEGRYEQYF. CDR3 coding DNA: TGCGCCAGCAGCCCGACAGAGGGGCGATACGAGCAGTACTTC. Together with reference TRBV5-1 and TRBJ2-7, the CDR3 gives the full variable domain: KAGVTQTPRYLIKTRGQQVTLSCSPISGHRSVSWYQQTPGQGLQFLFEYFSETQRNKGNFPGRFSGRQFSNSRSEMNVSTLELGDSALYLCASSPTEGRYEQYFGPGTRLTVT.

CDR3 DNA: TGTGCCGTCCTCGGGCCTAATGAAAAACTGTTTTTT. Residues: CAVLGPNEKLFF. The J gene is TRBJ1-4, the V gene TRBV10-3; D is undetermined. Per the germline V gene, CDR1 is ENHRY and CDR2 is SYGVKD. CDR3 length: 12 residues. The germline V and J ends were trimmed by 11 bases and 3 bases, with 10 bases remaining between them.

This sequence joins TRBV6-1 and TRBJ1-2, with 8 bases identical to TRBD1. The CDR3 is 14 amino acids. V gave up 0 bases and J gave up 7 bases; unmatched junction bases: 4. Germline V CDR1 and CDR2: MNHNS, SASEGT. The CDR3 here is CASSEASGGLGYTF. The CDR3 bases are TGTGCCAGCAGTGAAGCGTCAGGGGGCCTTGGCTACACCTTC.

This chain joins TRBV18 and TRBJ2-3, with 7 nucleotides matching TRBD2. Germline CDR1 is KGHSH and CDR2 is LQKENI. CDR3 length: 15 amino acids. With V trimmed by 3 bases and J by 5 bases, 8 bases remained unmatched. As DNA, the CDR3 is TGTGCCAGCTCACCGGGGGGGATTGGAGGAGATACGCAGTATTTT. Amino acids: CASSPGGIGGDTQYF.

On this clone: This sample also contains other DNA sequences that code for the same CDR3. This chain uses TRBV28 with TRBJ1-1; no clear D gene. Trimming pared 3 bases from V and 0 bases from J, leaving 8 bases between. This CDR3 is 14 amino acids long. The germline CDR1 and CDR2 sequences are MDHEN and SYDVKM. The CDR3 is CASSLGSLNTEAFF. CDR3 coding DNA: TGTGCCAGCAGTTTGGGCAGCCTGAACACTGAAGCTTTCTTT.

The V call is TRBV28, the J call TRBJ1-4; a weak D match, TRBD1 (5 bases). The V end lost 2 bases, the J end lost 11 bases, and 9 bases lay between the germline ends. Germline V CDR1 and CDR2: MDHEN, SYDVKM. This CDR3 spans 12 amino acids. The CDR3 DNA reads TGTGCCAGCAGTTTAGCAGGGAAGAAACTGTTTTTT. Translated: CASSLAGKKLFF.

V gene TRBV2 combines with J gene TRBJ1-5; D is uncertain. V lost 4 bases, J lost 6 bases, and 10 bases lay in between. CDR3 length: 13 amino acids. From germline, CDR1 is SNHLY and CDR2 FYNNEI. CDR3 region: CASSVERSQPQHF. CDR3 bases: TGTGCCAGCAGTGTGGAACGGAGTCAGCCCCAGCATTTT.

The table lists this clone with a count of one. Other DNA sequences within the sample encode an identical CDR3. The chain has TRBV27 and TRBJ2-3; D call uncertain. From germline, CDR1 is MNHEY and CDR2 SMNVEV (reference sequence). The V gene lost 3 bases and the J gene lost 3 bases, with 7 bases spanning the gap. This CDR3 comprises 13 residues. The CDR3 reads CASSFRRTDTQYF. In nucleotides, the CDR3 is TGTGCCAGCAGTTTCCGAAGAACAGATACGCAGTATTTT.